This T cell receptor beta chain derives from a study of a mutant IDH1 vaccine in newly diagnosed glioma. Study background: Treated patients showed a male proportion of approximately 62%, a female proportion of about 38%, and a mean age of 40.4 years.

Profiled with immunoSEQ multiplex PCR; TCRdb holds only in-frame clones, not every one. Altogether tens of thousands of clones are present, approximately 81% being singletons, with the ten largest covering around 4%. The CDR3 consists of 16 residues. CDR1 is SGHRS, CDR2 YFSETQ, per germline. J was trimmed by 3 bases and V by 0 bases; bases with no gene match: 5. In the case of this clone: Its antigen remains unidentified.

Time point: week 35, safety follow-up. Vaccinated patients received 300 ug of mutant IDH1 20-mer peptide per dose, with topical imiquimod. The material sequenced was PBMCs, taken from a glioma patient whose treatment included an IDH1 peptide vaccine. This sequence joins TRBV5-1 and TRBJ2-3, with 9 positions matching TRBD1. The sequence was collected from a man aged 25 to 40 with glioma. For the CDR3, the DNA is TGCGCCAGCAGCTTGGTGGGACAGGGAAGGACAGATACGCAGTATTTT. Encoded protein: CASSLVGQGRTDTQYF.